The 29 T cell receptor beta chains below come from one sample, sequenced in a study of B cell selection in AIRE deficiency. Sorted regulatory T cells were CD4-positive, CD25-high and CD127-low or negative. Repertoires were generated with immunoSEQ multiplex PCR, while TCRdb's copy carries only in-frame clones and drops some. Of 20,000 to 30,000 clones listed, around 92% were seen once; the top ten hold around 1.1%. The sequenced sample consisted of CD4+CD25+ Tregs sorted from PBMCs. The receptors shown here come from a human donor in good health.

The CDR3 DNA is TGTGCCAGCAGTTCAAGGGGGCGGGTGGAAGAGACCCAGTACTTC. Protein sequence: CASSSRGRVEETQYF. The chain couples TRBV27 to TRBJ2-5; 7 positions match TRBD1. The CDR3 is made up of 15 amino acids. Germline CDR1 MNHEY, CDR2 SMNVEV (reference sequence). V shed 4 bases and J 3 bases; nucleotides not matched to a gene: 8.

The CDR3 region is CASSPKTGMYHGYTF. In nucleotides, the CDR3 is TGTGCCAGCTCACCCAAGACAGGGATGTATCATGGCTACACCTTC. V is TRBV18 and J is TRBJ1-2; 7 bases line up with TRBD1. Germline V CDR1 and CDR2: KGHSH, LQKENI. This CDR3 spans 15 amino acids. V was clipped by 3 bases and J by 6 bases; unmatched bases: 10.

The chain combines TRBV2 with TRBJ2-7; 14 nucleotides line up with TRBD2. The V segment lost 6 bases and the J segment 3 bases; nucleotides outside the gene matches: 4. This CDR3 is built from 15 residues. Looked up from germline, CDR1 is SNHLY and CDR2 is FYNNEI. This CDR3 is CASRGGLAGGYEQYF. The CDR3 DNA reads TGTGCCAGCAGGGGAGGACTAGCGGGGGGCTACGAGCAGTACTTC.

This chain uses TRBV6-1 with TRBJ2-3; D gene ambiguous. Germline values: CDR1 MNHNS, CDR2 SASEGT. V was cut by 5 bases and J by 3 bases, with 9 bases left in between. This CDR3 spans 13 amino acids. The CDR3: CASSPRVTDTQYF. The CDR3 nucleotides read TGTGCCAGCAGTCCACGGGTAACAGATACGCAGTATTTT.

This rearrangement joins TRBV9 to TRBJ2-3, with 13 bases fitting TRBD2. V was clipped by 2 bases and J by 1 base; unmatched bases: 7. CDR3 size: 18 residues. Per the germline V gene, CDR1 is SGDLS and CDR2 is YYNGEE. The CDR3 DNA follows: TGTGCCAGCAGCGTCACTAGCGGGGGGGCGGTCGGCACAGATACGCAGTATTTT. The encoded protein is CASSVTSGGAVGTDTQYF.

This chain connects TRBV6-5 to TRBJ1-5, with 7 bases identical to TRBD1. The CDR3 totals 15 residues. V lost 5 bases and J lost 0; bases outside the gene matches: 4. Per germline, CDR1 MNHEY and CDR2 SVGAGI. The CDR3 bases are TGTGCCAGCAGTCCGACAGGGTATAGCAATCAGCCCCAGCATTTT. Translating gives CASSPTGYSNQPQHF.

CDR3 DNA: TGTGCCAGCAGCGTAGATTGGAGTAACTATGGCTACACCTTC. Translation gives CASSVDWSNYGYTF. The chain recombines TRBV9 with TRBJ1-2; D gene uncertain. V was trimmed by 0 bases and J by 1 base, leaving 7 bases between them. The CDR3 contains 14 residues. Per germline, CDR1 SGDLS and CDR2 YYNGEE. Complete variable domain (other parts from reference TRBV9 and TRBJ1-2): DSGVTQTPKHLITATGQRVTLRCSPRSGDLSVYWYQQSLDQGLQFLIQYYNGEERAKGNILERFSAQQFPDLHSELNLSSLELGDSALYFCASSVDWSNYGYTFGSGTRLTVV.

This clone was observed a single time. The chain links TRBV30 to TRBJ1-5, with TRBD1 identical over 7 bases. The germline gives CDR1 GTSNPN, CDR2 SVGIG (reference sequence). The CDR3 is 13 residues long. CDR3 DNA: TGTGCTTGGGGGGGACAGTTAAATCAGCCCCAGCATTTT. The encoded protein is CAWGGQLNQPQHF.

The V gene is TRBV11-3, the J gene TRBJ2-1; TRBD2 agrees at 13 bases. The CDR3 totals 17 residues. Germline CDR1 reads SGHNT; CDR2 reads YENEEA. V trimming: 5 bases; J trimming: 3 bases; junction bases outside the gene matches: 7. This CDR3 is CASSLGLAGAFYNEQFF. CDR3 DNA sequence: TGTGCCAGCAGCCTCGGACTAGCGGGGGCCTTCTACAATGAGCAGTTCTTC.

The chain carries TRBV10-3 and TRBJ1-5, with 7 nucleotides matching TRBD1. The V segment lost 8 bases and the J segment 4 bases; nucleotides outside the gene matches: 5. This CDR3 has 13 amino acids. The germline CDR1 and CDR2 sequences are ENHRY and SYGVKD. CDR3 in amino acids: CAIGTGVNQPQHF. The DNA for the CDR3 is TGTGCCATCGGTACAGGGGTTAATCAGCCCCAGCATTTT.

This chain links TRBV28 with TRBJ1-2; weak D call: TRBD1 (5 bases). V was cut by 5 bases and J by 4 bases, with 17 bases left in between. The CDR3 extends over 15 amino acids. The germline gives CDR1 MDHEN, CDR2 SYDVKM. The CDR3 reads CASSQRGGGAYGYTF. In DNA, the CDR3 is TGTGCCAGCAGTCAACGTGGCGGTGGGGCCTATGGCTACACCTTC.

The V gene is TRBV11-2, the J gene TRBJ2-1; 15 bases fit TRBD2. Germline-derived CDR1 and CDR2 are SGHAT and FQNNGV. V trimming: 2 bases; J trimming: 16 bases; junction bases outside the gene matches: 12. The CDR3 covers 16 residues. CDR3 residues: CASSLTRTSGGATPFF. The CDR3 nucleotides read TGTGCCAGCAGCTTAACCCGGACTAGCGGGGGGGCAACTCCATTCTTC. The variable domain in full, with the rest retrieved from reference TRBV11-2 and TRBJ2-1, is EAGVAQSPRYKIIEKRQSVAFWCNPISGHATLYWYQQILGQGPKLLIQFQNNGVVDDSQLPKDRFSAERLKGVDSTLKIQPAKLEDSAVYLCASSLTRTSGGATPFFGPGTRLTVL.

The rearrangement links TRBV5-1 to TRBJ2-7, with unresolved D. Trimming left V 0 bases short and J 4 bases short, with 11 bases between. This CDR3 is 14 amino acids long. Looked up from germline, CDR1 is SGHRS and CDR2 is YFSETQ. CDR3 coding DNA: TGCGCCAGCAGCTTGGCACTGGTAGATTACGAGCAGTACTTC. Protein: CASSLALVDYEQYF.

Concerning this clone: Sequence at one end of the junction differs from germline and may be a read error. J is TRBJ2-7 and V is TRBV9, with 8 nucleotides matching TRBD1. The CDR3 loop spans 18 amino acids. From germline, CDR1 is SGDLS and CDR2 YYNGEE. In DNA, the CDR3 is TGTGCCAGCAGCCGTCTTTCTTCCCTCGGACAGGGCTCCCACGAGCAGTACTTC. Translation: CASSRLSSLGQGSHEQYF.

CDR3 coding DNA: TGCGCCAGCAGCTTTACAGGAGCCCTCTATGGCTACACCTTC. This translates into CASSFTGALYGYTF. V usage is TRBV5-1 and J usage is TRBJ1-2; D is perhaps TRBD1 (5 bases). The length of the CDR3 is 14 residues. Germline V gene sequence: CDR1 SGHRS, CDR2 YFSETQ. V gave up 2 bases and J gave up 4 bases, with 12 bases separating them.

The rearrangement uses TRBV4-3 and TRBJ1-2, with TRBD1 identical over 7 bases. CDR3 size: 17 residues. Unmatched junction bases numbered 9, after V lost 1 base and J lost 1 base. The germline V gene encodes CDR1 LGHNA and CDR2 YSLEER. The CDR3 loop is CASSQGAGGILNYGYTF. The CDR3 DNA reads as TGCGCCAGCAGCCAAGGGGCAGGGGGTATTCTTAACTATGGCTACACCTTC.

The chain employs TRBV6-6 and TRBJ1-1; 10 nucleotides line up with TRBD1. The CDR3 loop spans 13 amino acids. Germline assignment: CDR1 MNHNY and CDR2 SVGAGI (reference sequence). V was clipped by 6 bases and J by 7 bases; unmatched bases: 5. Here the CDR3 DNA reads TGTGCCAGCAGCTGGGACAGGGGCCTTGAAGCTTTCTTT. Amino acids: CASSWDRGLEAFF.

This clone has just one count. This chain connects TRBV29-1 to TRBJ2-1; the D gene could be TRBD1 or TRBD2 (5 bases each). Trimming removed 2 bases at V and 0 bases at J, with 17 bases between. Germline loops: CDR1 SQVTM, CDR2 ANQGSEA. CDR3 length equals 17 residues. CDR3 in DNA: TGCAGCGTTGAATTAGTCGGGGCCCGAAGCTCCTACAATGAGCAGTTCTTC. It specifies CSVELVGARSSYNEQFF.

This sequence joins TRBV7-9 and TRBJ1-4, with D possibly being TRBD1 (6 bases). CDR1 is SEHNR and CDR2 is FQNEAQ in the germline V gene (reference sequence). V was clipped by 3 bases and J by 6 bases, with 11 bases between them. The CDR3 runs to 14 residues. CDR3 DNA sequence: TGTGCCAGCAGCTTCCGTGCAGGGGATGAAAAACTGTTTTTT. This translates into CASSFRAGDEKLFF.

J is TRBJ2-2 and V is TRBV7-2, with TRBD1 as a possible D gene (6 bases). The length of the CDR3 is 15 residues. From germline, CDR1 is SGHTA and CDR2 FQGNSA. The V end was cut by 4 bases, the J end by 4 bases, with 13 bases between. This CDR3 is CASSSRTVSTGELFF. The CDR3 DNA reads TGTGCCAGCAGCTCTCGGACAGTGAGCACCGGGGAGCTGTTTTTT.

The chain carries TRBV5-1 and TRBJ2-2; perhaps TRBD1 as D (6 bases). CDR1 SGHRS and CDR2 YFSETQ come from the germline V gene. The CDR3 contains 15 residues. With 4 bases removed from V and 2 bases from J, the gap between germline ends came to 12 bases. The CDR3 DNA is TGCGCCAGCAGCCGCCGGGACACTAACACCGGGGAGCTGTTTTTT. Translated: CASSRRDTNTGELFF.

V is TRBV7-2 and J is TRBJ2-5, with 10 bases lining up with TRBD2. V lost 5 bases, J lost 3 bases, and 9 bases stayed unmatched. Germline V CDR1 and CDR2: SGHTA, FQGNSA. The CDR3 runs 16 residues. CDR3 coding DNA: TGTGCCAGCAGCCCCGGAGAAGCGGGGGGGGAAGAGACCCAGTACTTC. Translated, it gives CASSPGEAGGEETQYF.

This clone showed up just once. This chain joins TRBV20-1 and TRBJ1-1; D remains unclear. With 6 bases removed from V and 7 bases from J, the gap between germline ends came to 12 bases. The CDR3 extends over 11 amino acids. Per the germline V gene, CDR1 is DFQATT and CDR2 is SNEGSKA (reference sequence). The chain's CDR3 is CSAPRRDEAFF. The CDR3 nucleotides read TGCAGTGCCCCCCGGAGGGATGAAGCTTTCTTT.

The chain combines TRBV11-3 with TRBJ1-1; D not certain. Germline V gene data show CDR1 as SGHNT and CDR2 as YENEEA. Trimming shortened V by 5 bases and J by 4 bases, and 14 bases separated the two germline ends. The CDR3 runs 14 residues. The CDR3 DNA reads TGTGCCAGCAGCACCTCCGTATCGGCCACTGAAGCTTTCTTT. This encodes CASSTSVSATEAFF.

This chain joins TRBV7-6 and TRBJ2-5; 10 bases are shared with TRBD2. The length of the CDR3 is 14 residues. Germline assignment: CDR1 SGHVS and CDR2 FNYEAQ. Trimming at V came to 8 bases and at J to 3 bases, leaving 6 bases not matched to a gene. The CDR3 reads CASRASGGKETQYF. The CDR3 bases are TGTGCCAGCCGGGCTAGCGGGGGAAAAGAGACCCAGTACTTC.

This chain links TRBV6-5 with TRBJ1-1, with TRBD1 as a possible D gene (6 bases). The CDR3 has 14 amino acids. V was shortened by 6 bases and J by 6 bases, with 17 bases between the two germline ends. The V gene's germline CDR1 is MNHEY and CDR2 SVGAGI. CDR3 DNA sequence: TGTGCCAGCAGGCCCGGGACCCCAGGGGCTGAAGCTTTCTTT. As protein: CASRPGTPGAEAFF.

The V call is TRBV6-5, the J call TRBJ1-4; weak D call: TRBD1 (5 bases). Germline assignment: CDR1 MNHEY and CDR2 SVGAGI. Trimming cost V 0 bases and J 5 bases, with 7 bases left between them. The CDR3 totals 14 residues. The CDR3 spells CASSYSQVNEKLFF. The CDR3, as DNA: TGTGCCAGCAGTTACTCACAGGTGAATGAAAAACTGTTTTTT.

This chain connects TRBV12-5 to TRBJ1-1; D remains ambiguous. The germline V gene encodes CDR1 LGHNT and CDR2 FRNRAP. V lost 3 bases and J 6 bases, leaving 2 bases between the germline ends. This CDR3 contains 10 residues. The CDR3 loop reads CASGLPEAFF. The CDR3 nucleotides are TGTGCTAGTGGTTTACCTGAAGCTTTCTTT.

This sequence joins TRBV5-4 and TRBJ1-6; D gene ambiguous. This CDR3 comprises 15 residues. V gave up 4 bases and J gave up 6 bases, with 14 bases separating them. Germline V gene lookup returns CDR1 SGHNT and CDR2 YYREEE (reference sequence). The CDR3 reads CASSVREQTNSPLHF. The CDR3 DNA follows: TGTGCCAGCAGCGTTAGGGAGCAGACTAATTCACCCCTCCACTTT.